This T cell receptor (beta chain) was retrieved from a study of blood T cell repertoires in COVID-19. Across the study: The origin of the acute and convalescent COVID-19 samples was the United States, Italy and Spain. From T cells, B-cell-depleted T cells, or PBMCs came the material, which was cDNA or gDNA.

As processed by the authors: Amplification with reference gene primers provided the estimates of nucleated cell counts. Using immunoSEQ multiplex PCR, the repertoire was profiled, and TCRdb retains in-frame clones only, with some absent. That table supplies the V and J calls and clone size; D and trimming were determined from the DNA. The sample gives about 120,000 clones, 90% of which show up once; 3.5% to 4.5% is in the top ten. Enrollment of patients from Seattle took place during active infection, with longitudinal follow-up. The source material was peripheral blood. The receptor's source is a woman in her sixties or seventies with COVID-19, enrolled during active disease.

For the CDR3, the DNA is TGTGCCAGCACTTGGACAGGGGTAGATGGCTACACCTTC. It is translated as CASTWTGVDGYTF. The rearrangement links TRBV7-2 to TRBJ1-2; 9 bases match TRBD1. After removal of 7 bases from V and 6 bases from J, the junction contained 6 bases not matched to a gene. CDR1 and CDR2 from the germline V gene are SGHTA and FQGNSA. The CDR3 is 13 amino acids.